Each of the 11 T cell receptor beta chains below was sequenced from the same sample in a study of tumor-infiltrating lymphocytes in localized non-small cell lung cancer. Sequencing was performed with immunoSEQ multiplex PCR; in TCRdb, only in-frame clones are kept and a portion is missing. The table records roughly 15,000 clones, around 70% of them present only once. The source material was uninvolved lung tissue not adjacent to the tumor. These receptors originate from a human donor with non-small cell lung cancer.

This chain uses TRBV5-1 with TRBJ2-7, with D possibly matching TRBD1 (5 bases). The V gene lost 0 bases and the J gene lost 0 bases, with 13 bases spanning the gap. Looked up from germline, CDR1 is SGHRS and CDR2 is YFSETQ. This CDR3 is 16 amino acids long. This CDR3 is CASSLDPGLSSYEQYF. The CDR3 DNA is TGCGCCAGCAGCTTGGATCCAGGGCTGAGCTCCTACGAGCAGTACTTC.

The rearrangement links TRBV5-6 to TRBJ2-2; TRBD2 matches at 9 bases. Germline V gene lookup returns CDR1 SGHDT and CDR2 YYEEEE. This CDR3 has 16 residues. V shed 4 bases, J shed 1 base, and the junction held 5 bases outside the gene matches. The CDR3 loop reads CASSAGLARNTGELFF. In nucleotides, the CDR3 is TGTGCCAGCAGCGCAGGACTAGCGAGGAACACCGGGGAGCTGTTTTTT.

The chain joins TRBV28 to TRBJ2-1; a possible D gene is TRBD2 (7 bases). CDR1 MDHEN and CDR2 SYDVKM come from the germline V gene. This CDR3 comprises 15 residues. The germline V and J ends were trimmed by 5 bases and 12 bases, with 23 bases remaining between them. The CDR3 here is CASSLGGPRMDVQFF. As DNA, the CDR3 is TGTGCCAGCAGTCTCGGGGGGCCTCGGATGGATGTGCAGTTCTTC.

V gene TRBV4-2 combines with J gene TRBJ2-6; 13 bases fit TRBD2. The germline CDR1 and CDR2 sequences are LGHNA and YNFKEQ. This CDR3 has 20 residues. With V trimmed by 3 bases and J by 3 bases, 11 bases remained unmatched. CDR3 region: CASSQTLLAGGPSGANVLTF. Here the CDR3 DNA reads TGTGCCAGCAGCCAGACCCTACTAGCGGGGGGGCCGAGTGGGGCCAACGTCCTGACTTTC.

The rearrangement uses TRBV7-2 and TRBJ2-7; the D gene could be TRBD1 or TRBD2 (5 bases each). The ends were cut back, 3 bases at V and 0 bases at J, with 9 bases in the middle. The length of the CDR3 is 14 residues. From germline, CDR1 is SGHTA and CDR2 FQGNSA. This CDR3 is CASSFGTGSYEQYF. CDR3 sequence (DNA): TGTGCCAGCAGCTTTGGGACGGGCTCCTACGAGCAGTACTTC.

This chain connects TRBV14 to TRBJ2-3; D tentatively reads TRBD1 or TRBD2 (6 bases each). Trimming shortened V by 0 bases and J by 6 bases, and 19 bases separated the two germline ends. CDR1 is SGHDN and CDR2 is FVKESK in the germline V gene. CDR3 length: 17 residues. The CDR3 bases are TGTGCCAGCAGCCAAGAGGGGGGACACAAAGTAAAGGATACGCAGTATTTT. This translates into CASSQEGGHKVKDTQYF. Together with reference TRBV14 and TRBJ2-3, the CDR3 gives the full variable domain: EAGVTQFPSHSVIEKGQTVTLRCDPISGHDNLYWYRRVMGKEIKFLLHFVKESKQDESGMPNNRFLAERTGGTYSTLKVQPAELEDSGVYFCASSQEGGHKVKDTQYFGPGTRLTVL.

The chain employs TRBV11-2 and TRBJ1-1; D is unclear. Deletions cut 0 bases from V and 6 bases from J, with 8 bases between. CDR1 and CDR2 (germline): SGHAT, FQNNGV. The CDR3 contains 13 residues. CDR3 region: CASSLELRSEAFF. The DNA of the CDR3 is TGTGCCAGCAGCTTAGAGCTACGGTCTGAAGCTTTCTTT.

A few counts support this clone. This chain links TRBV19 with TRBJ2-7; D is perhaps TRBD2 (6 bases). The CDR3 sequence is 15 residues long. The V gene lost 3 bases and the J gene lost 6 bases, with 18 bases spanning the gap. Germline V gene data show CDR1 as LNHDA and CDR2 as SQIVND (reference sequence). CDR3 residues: CASSIGTSAGGEQYF. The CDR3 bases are TGTGCCAGTAGTATTGGGACTTCGGCGGGTGGCGAGCAGTACTTC.

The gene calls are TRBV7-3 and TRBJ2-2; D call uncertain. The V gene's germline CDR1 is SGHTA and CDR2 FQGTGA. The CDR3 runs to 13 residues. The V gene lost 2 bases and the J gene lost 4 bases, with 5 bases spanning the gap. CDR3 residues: CASSLYSTGELFF. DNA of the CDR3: TGTGCCAGCAGCTTATACAGCACCGGGGAGCTGTTTTTT.

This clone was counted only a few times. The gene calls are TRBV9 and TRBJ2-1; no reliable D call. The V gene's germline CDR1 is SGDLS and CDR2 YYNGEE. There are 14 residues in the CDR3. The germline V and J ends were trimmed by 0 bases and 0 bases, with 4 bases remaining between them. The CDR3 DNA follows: TGTGCCAGCAGCGTAGCGGGCTCCTACAATGAGCAGTTCTTC. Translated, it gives CASSVAGSYNEQFF.

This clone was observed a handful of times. Written as DNA, the CDR3 is TGTGCCAGCAGCCTAAACCGGGACAGGGGGCTGATGGGGCAGTACTTC. Residues: CASSLNRDRGLMGQYF. V gene TRBV11-2 combines with J gene TRBJ2-7; TRBD1 matches 12 bases. The CDR3 has 16 amino acids. Germline V gene data show CDR1 as SGHAT and CDR2 as FQNNGV. J lost 9 bases, V lost 5 bases, and 14 bases had no gene match. The whole variable domain, filled in from reference TRBV11-2 and TRBJ2-7, reads EAGVAQSPRYKIIEKRQSVAFWCNPISGHATLYWYQQILGQGPKLLIQFQNNGVVDDSQLPKDRFSAERLKGVDSTLKIQPAKLEDSAVYLCASSLNRDRGLMGQYFGPGTRLTVT.